A selection of T cell receptor beta chains follows, all from one sample in a study of T-cell reconstitution after alpha-beta-depleted transplantation in children. Each CDR3 protein is one row after TCRdb ran MiXCR on the PCR reads. The sample holds around 400,000 distinct CDR3 sequences, about 20% seen once. The source was PBMCs from the stem cell graft donor, collected from the stem cell graft. Receptors were obtained from a human donor who donated a stem cell graft to a child with acute myeloid leukemia. The CDR3 runs from the conserved cysteine through the conserved F or W. The D gene is left open where the match is weak. Clone size is not always given. Where it is, it says once, few, many or a class for expanded clones.

J | V | size | D | DNA | CDR3
TRBJ2-3 | TRBV11-3 | NA | TRBD2 | TGTGCCAGCAGCCTGGGACTAGCGGGAGTATTGGCAGATACGCAGTATTTT | CASSLGLAGVLADTQYF
TRBJ1-1 | TRBV29-1 | NA | NA | TGCAGCATTGGGGGGGAGCGCACTGAAGCTTTCTTT | CSIGGERTEAFF
TRBJ2-7 | TRBV18 | NA | NA | TGTGCCAGCTCACCACTCCGCACCCAAAAAGGTTACGAGCAGTACTTC | CASSPLRTQKGYEQYF
TRBJ2-3 | TRBV20-1 | NA | TRBD2 | TGCAGTGCTGTCACTAGCGGGCGAAGGGATACGCAGTATTTT | CSAVTSGRRDTQYF
TRBJ2-7 | TRBV7-3 | NA | TRBD2 | TGTGCCAGCAGCTTAGGGAGGGACTTCTACGAGCAGTACTTC | CASSLGRDFYEQYF
TRBJ2-5 | TRBV19 | few | NA | TGTGCCAGTAGTCGACAGATGTACCAAGAGACCCAGTACTTC | CASSRQMYQETQYF
TRBJ1-2 | TRBV28 | NA | NA | TGTGCCAGCAGACGAGGACAGAACTATGGCTACACCTTC | CASRRGQNYGYTF
TRBJ1-4 | TRBV27 | NA | NA | TGTGCCAGCAGTATGATGGGTGCAACTAATGAAAAACTGTTTTTT | CASSMMGATNEKLFF
TRBJ2-7 | TRBV25-1 | many | NA | TGTGCCAGCAGTGTCCAGGGTCCCTCCGAGCAGTACTTC | CASSVQGPSEQYF
TRBJ2-7 | TRBV12-3/TRBV12-4 | few | TRBD2 | TGTGCCAGCACCGTGGTGGCTAGCGGGAGGGCCGGGTACGAGCAGTACTTC | CASTVVASGRAGYEQYF
TRBJ2-3 | TRBV28 | NA | NA | TGTGCCTCGAGGGCGTCGACAGATACGCAGTATTTT | CASRASTDTQYF
TRBJ2-1 | TRBV24-1 | many | NA | TGTGCCACCAGTAAGTTGGGGAGCTCCTACAATGAGCAGTTCTTC | CATSKLGSSYNEQFF
TRBJ2-5 | TRBV4-1 | NA | NA | TGCGCCAGCAGCCAAGTTAATAGCGGTACAGGGGAGACCCAGTACTTC | CASSQVNSGTGETQYF
TRBJ2-1 | TRBV2 | NA | NA | TGTGCCAGCAGTGAAGATGGGTTCACTGAGCAGTTCTTC | CASSEDGFTEQFF
TRBJ2-3 | TRBV20-1 | many | TRBD1 | TGCAGTGCTGGACAGGGGGCCTCCGCGGGAGATACGCAGTATTTT | CSAGQGASAGDTQYF
TRBJ2-3 | TRBV21-1 | NA | NA | TGTGCCAGCAGCAAAGTAACAGGCTGTAGTACGCAGTATTTT | CASSKVTGCSTQYF
TRBJ2-2 | TRBV29-1 | NA | TRBD2 | TGCAGCGTTGTGGCGGGAGGGCACGGGGAGCTGTTTTTT | CSVVAGGHGELFF
TRBJ2-1 | TRBV28 | NA | NA | TGTGCCAGCACGGGCCGGGGAACCTCCTACAATGAGCAGTTCTTC | CASTGRGTSYNEQFF
TRBJ1-1 | TRBV12-3/TRBV12-4 | NA | NA | TGTGCCAGCAGTTTAGACAGGTTGGGGGAGAACACTGAAGCTTTCTTT | CASSLDRLGENTEAFF
TRBJ2-7 | TRBV12-3/TRBV12-4 | many | NA | TGTGCCAGCAGTTTAGGGGGGATCGTCTACGAGCAGTACTTC | CASSLGGIVYEQYF
TRBJ1-2 | TRBV29-1 | many | TRBD1 | TGCAGCGTACCCCAGGGAGGGACAGGGAGGAATGGCTACACCTTC | CSVPQGGTGRNGYTF
TRBJ2-7 | TRBV4-1 | NA | NA | TGCGCCAGCAGCCAAGGCGGGCATACCTACGAGCAGTACTTC | CASSQGGHTYEQYF
TRBJ2-7 | TRBV29-1 | many | NA | TGCAGCGTTGAAGCCGGGAGTAACGAGCAGTACTTC | CSVEAGSNEQYF
TRBJ2-5 | TRBV20-1 | few | NA | TGCAGTGCTAGTCAGGGTCTAGTAATGGAAGAGACCCAGTACTTC | CSASQGLVMEETQYF
TRBJ2-1 | TRBV6-6 | many | NA | TGTGCCAGCAGTTACTCAGAGAACAATGAGCAGTTCTTC | CASSYSENNEQFF
TRBJ1-2 | TRBV25-1 | few | NA | TGTGCCAGCAGTGACGCCCTGACTGATAACTATGGCTACACCTTC | CASSDALTDNYGYTF
TRBJ2-2 | TRBV5-1 | few | TRBD1 | TGCGCCAGCAGAGAGGACAGGGCAGGAACCGGGGAGCTGTTTTTT | CASREDRAGTGELFF
TRBJ2-3 | TRBV28 | NA | TRBD2 | TGTGCCAGCAGTTTAGAACTAGCGGGAGGTTTCACAGATACGCAGTATTTT | CASSLELAGGFTDTQYF
TRBJ2-7 | TRBV20-1 | once | NA | TGCAGTGCTAGCGACCAGATCACCTACGAGCAGTACTTC | CSASDQITYEQYF
TRBJ1-5 | TRBV10-3 | NA | NA | TGTGCCATCAGTGAGTCCTGGCAGGGCGAATTGATGCCCCAGCATTTT | CAISESWQGELMPQHF
TRBJ2-1 | TRBV3-1 | NA | NA | TGTGCCAGCAGCCAAGATGCGGGAAGCTCCTACAATGAGCAGTTCTTC | CASSQDAGSSYNEQFF
TRBJ2-5 | TRBV6-5 | NA | NA | TGTGCCAGCAGTTACTGGGGCAGGGAAGAGACCCAGTACTTC | CASSYWGREETQYF
TRBJ2-1 | TRBV5-1 | NA | TRBD2 | TGCGCCAGCAGCAGCCAAGCGGGGTCCTCCTACAATGAGCAGTTCTTC | CASSSQAGSSYNEQFF
TRBJ2-5 | TRBV20-1 | many | NA | TGCAGTGCTAGAGATTCGCTAGCCTTCGTCGAGACCCAGTACTTC | CSARDSLAFVETQYF
TRBJ2-1 | TRBV4-3 | NA | NA | TGCGCCAGCAGCCAGAGTGGGGGCTACAATGAGCAGTTCTTC | CASSQSGGYNEQFF
TRBJ2-1 | TRBV25-1 | few | NA | TGTGCCAGCAGTGAATCGGTCAGGGCGGCCAATGAGCAGTTCTTC | CASSESVRAANEQFF
TRBJ1-1 | TRBV12-3/TRBV12-4 | few | NA | TGTGCCAGCAGTTTCCAGGCAGGGAACACTGAAGCTTTCTTT | CASSFQAGNTEAFF
TRBJ1-2 | TRBV20-1 | NA | NA | TGCAGTGCTAGAGTCTACGGCTTGGTTTTCCCCTATGGCTACACCTTC | CSARVYGLVFPYGYTF
TRBJ2-3 | TRBV25-1 | many | NA | TGTGCCAGCAGTGAACTTCCCCAGAAGAACACAGATACGCAGTATTTT | CASSELPQKNTDTQYF
TRBJ2-5 | TRBV6-2/TRBV6-3 | few | NA | TGTGCCAGCAGTACCGGTGGGGGGATAGAGACCCAGTACTTC | CASSTGGGIETQYF
TRBJ2-5 | TRBV5-1 | few | NA | TGCGCCAGCAGCCAGGACAGTCTCCAAGAGACCCAGTACTTC | CASSQDSLQETQYF
TRBJ2-1 | TRBV7-2 | NA | TRBD1 | TGTGCCAGCAGCTTAGCCCCTCGGGACAGCCCAAGGTACAATGAGCAGTTCTTC | CASSLAPRDSPRYNEQFF
TRBJ2-4 | TRBV9 | NA | TRBD1 | TGTGCCAGCAGCCTGGATCCCACAGGGGAAAACATTCAGTACTTC | CASSLDPTGENIQYF
TRBJ2-1 | TRBV9 | few | TRBD2 | TGTGCCAGCAGCGATCCCCGGGAGGGCCGTAGGGATGAGCAGTTCTTC | CASSDPREGRRDEQFF
TRBJ2-1 | TRBV9 | few | NA | TGTGCCAGCAGCGTAGCTCTCCAGAACAATGAGCAGTTCTTC | CASSVALQNNEQFF